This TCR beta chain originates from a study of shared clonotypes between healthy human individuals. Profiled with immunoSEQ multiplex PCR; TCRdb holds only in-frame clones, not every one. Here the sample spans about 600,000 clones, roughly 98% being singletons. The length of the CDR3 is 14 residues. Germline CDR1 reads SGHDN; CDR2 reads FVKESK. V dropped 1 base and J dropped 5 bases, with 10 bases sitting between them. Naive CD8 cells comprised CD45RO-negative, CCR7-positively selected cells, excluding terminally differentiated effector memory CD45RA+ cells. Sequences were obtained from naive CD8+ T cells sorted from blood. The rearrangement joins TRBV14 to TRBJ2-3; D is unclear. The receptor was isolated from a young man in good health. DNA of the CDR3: TGTGCCAGCAGCCAAGTGGCTATGCTAGATACGCAGTATTTT. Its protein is CASSQVAMLDTQYF.